These T cell receptor beta chains were read from a single sample in a study of T-cell reconstitution after alpha-beta-depleted transplantation in children. Using its own MiXCR run on the PCR reads, TCRdb lists one record per CDR3 protein. The sample lists fewer than 500,000 distinct CDR3 sequences; approximately 42% were seen once. Source: PBMCs, taken before TCRalphabeta/CD19-depleted stem cell transplant. These receptors were collected from a girl aged 2 to 9 with aplastic anemia, due to receive a stem cell transplant. Each CDR3 is given with its conserved first and last residue. A D gene is named only where the DNA matches it firmly. Clone size is stated in some rows and not others, as once, few, many or a class when expanded.

>TRBJ2-5|few|TRBV7-9|17|.
CASSSRGFGGSRETQYF
TGTGCCAGCAGCTCAAGGGGGTTCGGTGGCTCGAGAGAGACCCAGTACTTC
>TRBJ1-6|.|TRBV10-3|15|.
CAISERQGRNSPLHF
TGTGCCATCAGTGAGCGCCAGGGGAGGAATTCACCCCTCCACTTT
>TRBJ2-2|few|TRBV28|17|.
CASSYSLGTANTGELFF
TGTGCCAGCAGTTATTCTCTTGGGACGGCGAACACCGGGGAGCTGTTTTTT
>TRBJ2-3|.|TRBV20-1|14|.
CSARNAEGPDTQYF
TGCAGTGCTAGGAACGCGGAGGGCCCAGATACGCAGTATTTT
>TRBJ2-5|many|TRBV5-1|11|.
CASSEAETQYF
TGCGCCAGCAGCGAGGCAGAGACCCAGTACTTC
>TRBJ2-5|.|TRBV7-9|17|TRBD2
CASSLGGLAGVSETQYF
TGTGCCAGCAGCTTAGGTGGACTAGCGGGAGTTTCTGAGACCCAGTACTTC
>TRBJ2-7|few|TRBV7-2|14|.
CASSPERILYEQYF
TGTGCCAGCAGCCCTGAGCGGATCCTCTACGAGCAGTACTTC
>TRBJ1-6|.|TRBV7-2|15|.
CASSLLGEALSPLHF
TGTGCCAGCAGCTTACTCGGGGAGGCCCTCTCACCCCTCCACTTT
>TRBJ2-1|many|TRBV28|12|.
CASRPGGNEQFF
TGTGCCAGCAGGCCCGGGGGCAATGAGCAGTTCTTC
>TRBJ1-5|few|TRBV4-2|14|.
CASGAGGSNQPQHF
TGTGCCAGCGGCGCGGGGGGCAGCAATCAGCCCCAGCATTTT
>TRBJ2-4|.|TRBV4-1|16|TRBD1
CASSQGARTGGDIQYF
TGCGCCAGCAGCCAAGGAGCCCGGACAGGGGGGGACATTCAGTACTTC
>TRBJ2-3|few|TRBV28|16|.
CASSRRGGKGTDTQYF
TGTGCCAGCAGTCGCCGCGGGGGCAAAGGCACAGATACGCAGTATTTT
>TRBJ2-1|.|TRBV11-2|15|.
CASSLDKGAGNEQFF
TGTGCCAGCAGCTTAGATAAGGGAGCCGGCAATGAGCAGTTCTTC
>TRBJ2-2|.|TRBV7-9|16|.
CASSSHKGREAGELFF
TGTGCCAGCAGCTCCCACAAGGGCAGGGAAGCCGGGGAGCTGTTTTTT
>TRBJ1-6|few|TRBV5-1|15|.
CASSLVPGTNSPLHF
TGCGCCAGCAGCTTGGTCCCAGGGACGAATTCACCCCTCCACTTT
>TRBJ2-7|once|TRBV18|15|.
CASSPHGGNLYEQYF
TGTGCCAGCTCACCCCATGGCGGGAACCTCTACGAGCAGTACTTC
>TRBJ2-1|.|TRBV10-2|15|.
CASSEGSASYNEQFF
TGCGCCAGCAGTGAGGGGTCTGCCTCCTACAATGAGCAGTTCTTC
>TRBJ1-5|few|TRBV20-1|15|.
CSATPSTDSNQPQHF
TGCAGTGCTACCCCCTCGACGGATAGCAATCAGCCCCAGCATTTT
>TRBJ2-4|many|TRBV28|16|.
CASSLGQILAKNIQYF
TGTGCCAGCAGTTTAGGACAGATCCTAGCCAAAAACATTCAGTACTTC
>TRBJ1-2|few|TRBV5-1|16|TRBD1
CASSFSYRDRGSGYTF
TGCGCCAGCAGCTTCTCATACCGGGACAGGGGATCTGGCTACACCTTC
>TRBJ2-6|many|TRBV7-9|19|TRBD1
CASSSYRGQANSGANVLTF
TGTGCCAGCAGCTCATACCGAGGACAGGCAAACTCTGGGGCCAACGTCCTGACTTTC
>TRBJ2-7|few|TRBV5-1|16|TRBD2
CASSLRSGRAINEQYF
TGCGCCAGCAGCTTGCGGAGCGGGAGGGCCATCAACGAGCAGTACTTC
>TRBJ1-1|.|TRBV10-3|14|.
CAIRLGVGHSEAFF
TGTGCCATCAGGCTGGGGGTAGGTCACTCTGAAGCTTTCTTT
>TRBJ1-6|.|TRBV20-1|17|.
CSARDLDRSSYNSPLHF
TGCAGTGCTAGAGATCTGGACCGAAGCTCCTATAATTCACCCCTCCACTTT
>TRBJ2-3|many|TRBV7-2|16|TRBD2
CASSSKGTSGRDTQYF
TGTGCCAGCAGCTCAAAAGGGACTAGCGGGAGGGATACGCAGTATTTT
>TRBJ1-1|many|TRBV20-1|13|TRBD1
CSASTGVGTEAFF
TGCAGTGCTAGTACAGGGGTAGGGACTGAAGCTTTCTTT
>TRBJ2-3|many|TRBV24-1|11|.
CATARGDTQYF
TGTGCCACCGCCCGGGGGGATACGCAGTATTTT
>TRBJ2-5|.|TRBV3-1|11|.
CASSQSQTQYF
TGTGCCAGCAGCCAATCCCAGACCCAGTACTTC
>TRBJ2-7|.|TRBV6-5|17|TRBD2
CASSYSGTSGRLYEQYF
TGTGCCAGCAGTTACTCGGGGACTAGCGGGAGGCTTTACGAGCAGTACTTC
>TRBJ1-2|.|TRBV18|16|TRBD1
CASSPPSKNRGYGYTF
TGTGCCAGCTCACCACCGTCCAAGAACAGGGGATATGGCTACACCTTC
>TRBJ2-1|many|TRBV7-3|16|.
CASSLTPQAGPLEQFF
TGTGCCAGCAGCTTAACTCCCCAGGCAGGGCCTCTGGAGCAGTTCTTC
>TRBJ2-7|.|TRBV5-5|13|.
CASSPSGLREQYF
TGTGCCAGCAGCCCATCTGGTTTGCGCGAGCAGTACTTC
>TRBJ2-1|.|TRBV28|15|TRBD1
CASRDRGQWYNEQFF
TGTGCCAGCAGAGACAGGGGGCAGTGGTACAATGAGCAGTTCTTC
>TRBJ1-6|few|TRBV7-6|19|.
CASSSTPVTGTRRNSPLHF
TGTGCCAGCAGTTCGACCCCGGTGACCGGGACGAGACGTAATTCACCCCTCCACTTT
>TRBJ1-3|many|TRBV20-1|18|TRBD1
CSALPPGQGYSGRNTIYF
TGCAGTGCCCTCCCCCCGGGACAGGGGTACTCTGGGAGAAACACCATATATTTT
>TRBJ2-7|.|TRBV5-1|13|.
CASSPTGTGEQYF
TGCGCCAGCAGTCCAACGGGGACTGGGGAGCAGTACTTC
>TRBJ2-3|.|TRBV7-9|11|.
CASSAFDTQYF
TGTGCCAGCAGCGCCTTCGATACGCAGTATTTT
>TRBJ2-3|.|TRBV10-3|13|.
CAISQNPTDTQYF
TGTGCCATCAGCCAGAACCCCACAGATACGCAGTATTTT
>TRBJ2-1|few|TRBV12-3/TRBV12-4|11|.
CASSSSQGQFF
TGTGCCAGCAGTTCCTCGCAGGGGCAGTTCTTC
>TRBJ1-2|many|TRBV20-1|16|.
CSARDPKRGVVDGYTF
TGCAGCGCTAGAGATCCGAAGAGAGGGGTGGTGGATGGCTACACCTTC
>TRBJ2-5|few|TRBV18|17|.
CASSPLPGPMTQETQYF
TGTGCCAGCTCACCGCTCCCGGGACCGATGACACAAGAGACCCAGTACTTC
>TRBJ1-1|many|TRBV7-2|14|.
CASSFSAVNTEAFF
TGTGCCAGCAGCTTTAGCGCGGTGAACACTGAAGCTTTCTTT
>TRBJ1-5|many|TRBV20-1|14|.
CSASQSRSNQPQHF
TGCAGTGCTAGTCAGAGTCGTAGCAATCAGCCCCAGCATTTT
>TRBJ2-2|once|TRBV10-3|15|.
CAISRGRANTGELFF
TGTGCCATCAGTCGTGGACGGGCGAACACCGGGGAGCTGTTTTTT
>TRBJ2-7|many|TRBV29-1|14|.
CSVAARRGRYEQYF
TGCAGCGTTGCGGCGCGGCGGGGCCGCTACGAGCAGTACTTC
>TRBJ2-3|.|TRBV6-1|14|TRBD2
CAGTRGPSTDTQYF
TGTGCCGGGACTAGGGGTCCGAGCACAGATACGCAGTATTTT
>TRBJ2-1|.|TRBV6-5|17|.
CASSYSWTGGEYNEQFF
TGTGCCAGCAGTTACTCGTGGACGGGGGGCGAATACAATGAGCAGTTCTTC
>TRBJ2-2|.|TRBV29-1|17|TRBD2
CSVPQSGLAGGTGELFF
TGCAGCGTCCCCCAATCGGGACTAGCGGGAGGGACCGGGGAGCTGTTTTTT
>TRBJ2-5|.|TRBV10-3|14|TRBD1
CAISDFGQGETQYF
TGTGCCATCAGTGACTTTGGACAGGGTGAGACCCAGTACTTC
>TRBJ2-7|few|TRBV27|15|TRBD2
CASSSSGSDSYEQYF
TGTGCCAGCAGTTCTAGCGGGAGCGACTCCTACGAGCAGTACTTC
>TRBJ2-1|.|TRBV23-1|18|TRBD2
CASRPGTSGPLSYNEQFF
TGCGCCAGCAGGCCCGGGACTAGCGGGCCTCTCTCCTACAATGAGCAGTTCTTC
>TRBJ1-3|few|TRBV7-2|15|.
CASSPHRVSGNTIYF
TGTGCCAGCAGCCCCCACCGGGTCTCTGGAAACACCATATATTTT
>TRBJ2-5|few|TRBV24-1|16|.
CATSDLSSAGLETQYF
TGTGCCACCAGTGATCTATCGTCGGCGGGACTAGAGACCCAGTACTTC
>TRBJ2-1|many|TRBV9|15|.
CASSVVPAGFAEQFF
TGTGCCAGCAGCGTAGTCCCGGCGGGTTTTGCTGAGCAGTTCTTC
>TRBJ2-3|.|TRBV6-5|17|TRBD2
CASSYSGGSGRADTQYF
TGTGCCAGCAGTTACTCGGGGGGCAGCGGGAGAGCAGATACGCAGTATTTT